This TCR beta chain was observed in a study of cytomegalovirus exposure and HLA in healthy donors. Background on the study: Out of 150 million to 200 million T cells, an earlier analysis found about 120 million unique TCR beta sequences in total.

The CDR3 runs to 15 residues. Germline V gene data show CDR1 as LNHDA and CDR2 as SQIVND (reference sequence). V lost 3 bases and J 4 bases, leaving 13 bases between the germline ends. Points from the study as a whole: In a later analysis, TCR association rates varied by HLA locus: DRB1 most, HLA-C fewest.

Note on this clone: Its cognate antigen is unknown.

It was with 60 Vbeta and 13 Jbeta primers that the PCR ran. Repertoires were generated with immunoSEQ multiplex PCR, while TCRdb's copy carries only in-frame clones and drops some. Its table lists tens of thousands of clones. This chain links TRBV19 with TRBJ2-1, with a weak D call TRBD1 (6 bases). The sequence was obtained from a male donor in good health and CMV-seronegative. The sequencing input was PBMCs. The CDR3 is CASSMGRGQYNEQFF. CDR3 sequence (DNA): TGTGCCAGTAGTATGGGCAGGGGCCAATACAATGAGCAGTTCTTC. Looking up the rest from reference TRBV19 and TRBJ2-1 gives the full variable domain: DGGITQSPKYLFRKEGQNVTLSCEQNLNHDAMYWYRQDPGQGLRLIYYSQIVNDFQKGDIAEGYSVSREKKESFPLTVTSAQKNPTAFYLCASSMGRGQYNEQFFGPGTRLTVL.